Shown below are 9 T cell receptor beta chains from a single sample sequenced in a study of tumor-infiltrating lymphocytes in primary liver carcinoma. Total RNA (approximately 500 ng) served as template for TCR beta cDNA synthesis primed by a constant-region primer. Library construction for TCR beta comprised three nested multiplex PCR rounds performed with slightly modified ARM-PCR. It was with TRBV1-TRBV30 forward primers and a C-beta reverse primer that the first two PCR rounds were run, at about 10 cycles each. Each CDR3 protein is one row after TCRdb ran MiXCR on the multiplex PCR reads. The table has approximately 120,000 distinct CDR3 sequences, roughly three fifths seen once. Between 20 and 30 mg of unsorted bulk tissue served as the source from which RNA and DNA were co-extracted. The sample was liver tumor tissue from sampling region 3. As to subset: tumor region T3, left-lateral pole. These receptors were collected from a woman in her fifties or sixties with primary liver carcinoma and hepatitis B virus infection.

The chain employs TRBV12-3 or TRBV12-4 and TRBJ2-7; TRBD2 matches at 9 bases. The CDR3 length is 15 residues. CDR3 bases: TGTACCAACAGTACTTGGACTAGCGTCGCCTACGAGCAGTACTTC. Its translation is CTNSTWTSVAYEQYF.

This clonotype was found once. Since the CDR3 does not end with the conserved phenylalanine or tryptophan, this likely comes from a read error. The chain has TRBV6-5 and TRBJ2-7; 9 positions agree with TRBD2. This CDR3 spans 15 amino acids. Germline lookup yields CDR1 MNHEY and CDR2 SVGAGI. The CDR3 loop is CASSAAAGGYYEQYL. CDR3 bases: TGTGCAAGCAGCGCGGCGGCGGGAGGGTATTACGAGCAGTACTTA.

This clonotype turned up a few times. A junction end diverges from the germline sequence, so it may reflect a read error. This chain connects TRBV11-2 to TRBJ2-2; D could derive from TRBD1 or TRBD2 (5 bases each). CDR3 length: 15 residues. The germline gives CDR1 SGHAT, CDR2 FQNNGV. This CDR3 reads CARSPPQGPTGELLF. The CDR3 DNA sequence: TGTGCCAGGAGCCCTCCGCAGGGACCGACCGGGGAGCTGCTTTTT.

This clonotype was counted a few times. Germline and junction disagree at one end, which may indicate a read error. The chain uses TRBV9 and TRBJ2-1; D is possibly TRBD1 or TRBD2 (5 bases each). In germline, CDR1 is SGDLS, CDR2 YYNGEE. The CDR3 is 17 residues long. The CDR3 sequence: CAGSVGVGSGGYNEQFF. CDR3 coding DNA: TGTGCCGGCAGCGTAGGCGTTGGGAGTGGGGGTTACAATGAGCAGTTCTTC. The full variable domain, with the rest looked up from reference TRBV9 and TRBJ2-1, is DSGVTQTPKHLITATGQRVTLRCSPRSGDLSVYWYQQSLDQGLQFLIQYYNGEERAKGNILERFSAQQFPDLHSELNLSSLELGDSALYFCAGSVGVGSGGYNEQFFGPGTRLTVL.

V gene TRBV12-3 or TRBV12-4 combines with J gene TRBJ2-4; no clear D gene. Trimming pared 4 bases from V and 3 bases from J, leaving 19 bases between. The CDR3 covers 17 residues. CDR3 residues: CASSSIHRSLIKNIQYF. CDR3 in DNA: TGTGCCAGCAGTTCCATCCACCGGTCTTTAATCAAAAACATTCAGTACTTC.

This chain links TRBV28 with TRBJ1-2, with D tentatively TRBD1 (6 bases). The V gene's germline CDR1 is MDHEN and CDR2 SYDVKM. V lost 7 bases and J 8 bases, leaving 17 bases between the germline ends. The CDR3 spans 13 residues. The CDR3 spells CASIGGGRGGYTF. The CDR3 coding sequence is TGTGCCAGCATCGGAGGGGGGCGAGGGGGCTACACCTTC.

A remark on this clonotype: A much larger clone sits a single nucleotide away, making a read error possible. The genes are TRBV14 and TRBJ2-1; 8 bases map to TRBD2. The CDR3 is 18 amino acids. In germline, CDR1 is SGHDN, CDR2 FVKESK. V gave up 0 bases and J gave up 3 bases; unmatched junction bases: 10. CDR3 DNA sequence: TGTGCCAGCAGCCAAGAAAGGCAGGGGACTAGAGTCTACAATGAGCAGTTCTTC. Translating gives CASSQERQGTRVYNEQFF.

A remark on this clonotype: A much larger clone differs from this one at a single base, so this may be a read error. The V call is TRBV6-6, the J call TRBJ2-2, with 9 bases identical to TRBD2. CDR3 length: 16 amino acids. With 5 bases clipped from V and 7 bases from J, the junction kept 11 bases outside the gene matches. CDR1 and CDR2 (germline): MNHNY, SVGAGI (reference sequence). The CDR3: CASSIGTSMSLGELFF. The CDR3 DNA is TGTGCCAGCAGTATCGGGACTAGCATGAGCCTCGGGGAGCTGTTTTTT.

This clonotype has more than one count but fewer than ten. V and J are TRBV28 and TRBJ2-6; D might be TRBD1 (6 bases). Trimming took off 5 bases at V and 0 bases at J, with 14 bases between the two ends. This CDR3 region has 17 residues. Germline values: CDR1 MDHEN, CDR2 SYDVKM. CDR3 in amino acids: CASSPVGAHSGANVLTF. The CDR3 coding sequence is TGTGCCAGCAGTCCCGTGGGGGCTCACTCTGGGGCCAACGTCCTGACTTTC.